The present T cell receptor (beta chain) was sequenced within a study of shared clonotypes between healthy human individuals. In the naive CD8 group, cells lacked CD45RO and were positively selected for CCR7, so terminally differentiated effector memory CD45RA+ cells were left out. In replicate PCRs of sorted subsets, 150 to 200 ng DNA, tens of thousands of T cell genomes, was used. Method: immunoSEQ multiplex PCR; TCRdb's copy keeps in-frame clones and lacks some. The data contain around 2.1 million clones, 85% to 95% of them singletons. The sample taken for sequencing was naive CD8+ T cells from PBMCs. The TCR originated in a man aged 18 to 30 in good health. Some clones in this sample may be carry-over from other donors' samples.

CDR3 nucleotide sequence: TGTGCCAGCAGTGACGATGGGCTAGCCCCCTATGAGCAGTTCTTC. Translating gives CASSDDGLAPYEQFF. The gene calls are TRBV6-4 and TRBJ2-1; a possible D gene is TRBD2 (5 bases). Germline lookup yields CDR1 MRHNA and CDR2 SNTAGT. This CDR3 has 15 amino acids. V lost 2 bases, J lost 8 bases, and 16 bases lay in between.